The 10 T cell receptor beta chains below all came from one sample that was sequenced in a study of shared clonotypes between healthy human individuals. TCRdb's copy holds only in-frame clones and misses some; the assay was immunoSEQ multiplex PCR. Counted here are roughly 300,000 clones, roughly 84% occurring once; the ten biggest clones make up under 20%. What was sequenced was memory CD8+ T cells sorted from blood. Subset described: CD45RO+ cells pooled with CCR7-negative TemRA cells. The receptor source for this set is a man aged 18 to 30 in good health.

The chain is built from TRBV27 and TRBJ1-2, with D tentatively TRBD1 (5 bases). This CDR3 is 14 amino acids long. Germline assignment: CDR1 MNHEY and CDR2 SMNVEV (reference sequence). V was cut by 7 bases and J by 5 bases, with 17 bases left in between. CDR3 nucleotides: TGTGCCAGCACCACGACCGGGGCCGGGTATGGCTACACCTTC. Residues: CASTTTGAGYGYTF.

The V and J genes are TRBV12-5 and TRBJ2-3; possible D gene TRBD2, 6 bases. CDR1 and CDR2 from the germline V gene are LGHNT and FRNRAP. V shed 2 bases and J shed 6 bases, with 21 bases lying between them. This CDR3 spans 17 amino acids. Here the CDR3 reads CASGLRSPGAAGDTQYF. DNA for the CDR3: TGTGCTAGTGGTTTGAGGTCCCCCGGAGCGGCGGGGGATACGCAGTATTTT.

V and J are TRBV7-9 and TRBJ2-2; tentative D call: TRBD1 (6 bases). The germline gives CDR1 SEHNR, CDR2 FQNEAQ (reference sequence). V lost 5 bases, J lost 6 bases, and 16 bases lay in between. CDR3 length: 15 amino acids. CDR3 in amino acids: CASSDKTGLPGELFF. The CDR3 DNA reads TGTGCCAGCAGCGATAAGACAGGTCTTCCCGGGGAGCTGTTTTTT.

This chain uses TRBV15 with TRBJ1-1; the D is unclear. From germline, CDR1 is LNHNV and CDR2 YYDKDF (reference sequence). The ends were cut back, 4 bases at V and 1 base at J, with 7 bases in the middle. This CDR3 has 13 amino acids. CDR3 nucleotide sequence: TGTGCCACCAGCACCGTAGGGAACACTGAAGCTTTCTTT. Amino acids: CATSTVGNTEAFF.

This chain joins TRBV7-9 and TRBJ2-3, with D unclear. The CDR3 loop spans 15 amino acids. V gave up 3 bases and J gave up 1 base, with 11 bases separating them. Germline V gene sequence: CDR1 SEHNR, CDR2 FQNEAQ (reference sequence). The CDR3 bases are TGTGCCAGCAGCTTGGGAATTGGGGGCACAGATACGCAGTATTTT. Its protein product is CASSLGIGGTDTQYF.

CDR3 DNA sequence: TGTGCCAGCAGCTTAAAGCGGGAGTTGAGGCAGTACTTC. Protein product: CASSLKRELRQYF. The chain has TRBV7-2 and TRBJ2-7; 8 bases match TRBD2. The CDR3 runs to 13 residues. Trimming removed 2 bases from V and 9 bases from J; junction bases left unmatched: 6. Germline V gives CDR1 SGHTA, CDR2 FQGNSA.

The chain links TRBV7-2 to TRBJ2-7, with D possibly being TRBD2 (5 bases). CDR3 length equals 13 residues. Germline CDR1 is SGHTA and CDR2 is FQGNSA. V lost 6 bases and J 3 bases, leaving 12 bases between the germline ends. The CDR3 loop is CASSSSGYYEQYF. Here the CDR3 DNA reads TGTGCCAGCAGTTCCAGCGGTTACTACGAGCAGTACTTC.

The rearrangement uses TRBV7-6 and TRBJ2-4, with D possibly being TRBD1 or TRBD2 (5 bases each). Germline values: CDR1 SGHVS, CDR2 FNYEAQ. Deletions cut 0 bases from V and 11 bases from J, with 11 bases between. The CDR3 runs to 13 residues. The CDR3 region has the DNA TGTGCCAGCAGCTTAGCGATAGGGGACGTTCAGTACTTC. It is translated as CASSLAIGDVQYF.

The gene calls are TRBV7-9 and TRBJ1-2; D perhaps matches TRBD1 (6 bases). Germline values: CDR1 SEHNR, CDR2 FQNEAQ (reference sequence). The length of the CDR3 is 16 residues. V shed 5 bases and J shed 1 base, with 17 bases lying between them. The CDR3 here is CASSKGRQENNYGYTF. The CDR3 nucleotides read TGTGCCAGCAGCAAGGGTCGACAGGAAAATAACTATGGCTACACCTTC.

Regarding this clone: One end of the junction fails to match germline, which may point to a read error. The rearrangement links TRBV7-7 to TRBJ2-2; 9 bases are shared with TRBD1. Germline values: CDR1 SSHAT, CDR2 FNYEAQ (reference sequence). This CDR3 has 18 amino acids. The CDR3 bases are TGTGCTAGCAGCTTGGGGTCTGCGGGACAGGGATCGAGCGGGGAGCTGTTTTTT. Translated, it gives CASSLGSAGQGSSGELFF.